These T cell receptor beta chains were read from a single sample in a study of T cell clusters in autoimmune cytopenias. TCRdb re-called the multiplex PCR reads and gives one entry per CDR3 protein, without DNA. This sample carries some 7,000 distinct CDR3 sequences, with about 15% going to the ten biggest clones. Sequences were obtained from peripheral blood. The receptors shown here come from a human donor with an autoimmune cytopenia or autoimmune hepatitis (not recorded which). CDR3s include the opening cysteine and the closing phenylalanine or tryptophan. The order of the fields is CDR3 protein, J gene, V gene, clone size. Size is stated for part of the rows, as once, few or many counts, or as a class when the clone is expanded.

cdr3_aa: CSVLKLAGALYEQYF
j_call: TRBJ2-7
v_call: TRBV29-1
clone_size: medium-sized

cdr3_aa: CALRLAGSTDTQYF
j_call: TRBJ2-3
v_call: TRBV30
clone_size: medium-sized

cdr3_aa: CASRSAGFNSPLHF
j_call: TRBJ1-6
v_call: TRBV27
clone_size: NA

cdr3_aa: CASSPPEEGREQYF
j_call: TRBJ2-7
v_call: TRBV18
clone_size: NA

cdr3_aa: CASSESYYEQYF
j_call: TRBJ2-7
v_call: TRBV10-1
clone_size: NA

cdr3_aa: CAWSTGQHQPQHF
j_call: TRBJ1-5
v_call: TRBV30
clone_size: medium-sized

cdr3_aa: CASRSRSPLNEQFF
j_call: TRBJ2-1
v_call: TRBV27
clone_size: NA

cdr3_aa: CASRGAVVGEQYF
j_call: TRBJ2-7
v_call: TRBV6-5
clone_size: NA

cdr3_aa: CAWSYTRGTGELFF
j_call: TRBJ2-2
v_call: TRBV30
clone_size: NA

cdr3_aa: CASSGGVINEQYF
j_call: TRBJ2-7
v_call: TRBV6-1
clone_size: NA

cdr3_aa: CASSWGYSSGANVLTF
j_call: TRBJ2-6
v_call: TRBV6-6
clone_size: NA

cdr3_aa: CASSLTSGGSPGELFF
j_call: TRBJ2-2
v_call: TRBV19
clone_size: medium-sized

cdr3_aa: CASSYLGGGYTF
j_call: TRBJ1-2
v_call: TRBV6-5
clone_size: NA

cdr3_aa: CASKPLEDTEAFF
j_call: TRBJ1-1
v_call: TRBV19
clone_size: NA